This TCR beta chain emerged from a study of response to subunit inactivated influenza vaccine (dated by TCRdb to 2016 to 2019). With respect to the entire study: To follow how T cells responded to a trivalent subunit inactivated influenza vaccine, the researchers relied on deep quantitative profiling of the T cell receptor repertoire. Overall study outcomes, separate from this receptor: The authors proposed that each seasonal influenza vaccination may bring in only a limited number of new T cells.

V loses 0 bases, J loses 3 bases, and the germline ends lie 9 bases apart. Taken from the germline V gene, the CDR1 and CDR2 loops are KGHSH and LQKENI. The cysteine opens and the phenylalanine closes a CDR3 of 14 amino acids. Only the CDR3 part of the read is kept: 42 bases, read in frame from the first base. As regards this clonotype: There is no known antigen for this receptor. No quality values exist for individual bases; no much larger clone is one base distant.

The library was produced with RT-PCR. This sample was sequenced with an Illumina HiSeq 2500. TCRdb handled the public reads itself, with Q25 trimming in fastp and clone calling in MiXCR, and kept productive beta chains. One record per CDR3 amino acid sequence lists the most common genes and DNA. Present in this sample are a few hundred thousand distinct CDR3 sequences, approximately 11% of which were seen just once. The top ten clonotypes cover 11% of the sample. The same data also contributed to another study, on T cells expressing NK-cell markers. In that second paper, the authors write: The TCR beta cDNA libraries were made using 5'RACE template switching, a step that added both a universal primer site and unique molecular identifiers. Three sorted T-cell subsets (CD3+CD56+NKG2C+, CD3+CD56+NKG2C- and CD3+CD56-NKG2C+) from several donors had their TCR beta-chain repertoires profiled. Of the eight sequenced donors, seven were found to be HCMV-seropositive and one was found to be HCMV-seronegative. To restrict sorting to alphabetaTCR-expressing T cells, an anti-gammadeltaTCR antibody was added in several experiments. In over 5 donors, the dominant CD3+CD56+NKG2C+ clonotypes were among the top 10 CD8+ clonotypes and accounted for roughly 1.0-7.5% of CD8+ T cells. Those dominant clonotypes were again the most abundant among CD3+CD56-NKG2C+ cells in a few donors, at roughly 25-60.1%. Whether the expanded NKG2C-expressing T cell clones were specific for HCMV antigens was left unclear. All eight donors whose samples were sequenced were randomly selected healthy volunteers, three of them men and five women. To determine HCMV serostatus, a commercial ELISA kit was used to detect HCMV-specific IgG in serum. Ficoll density gradient centrifugation was used to isolate peripheral blood mononuclear cells from blood. For roughly six donors, bulk peripheral blood T-cell repertoires were also sequenced from unsorted PBMC. Synthesis of cDNA was primed from the TCR beta constant segment and was followed by two consecutive PCR amplification steps. Libraries were sequenced as 2 x 150 bp reads on Illumina HiSeq 2000/2500, MiSeq or NextSeq. MIGEC handled demultiplexing of the reads and grouping by UMI, while MiTCR was used to assemble and quantify clonotypes. To exclude erroneous sequences, only TCR cDNA sequences supported by at least two reads were retained. The tcR package was used for downstream repertoire analysis, with clonotypes matched between fractions based on CDR3 nucleotide sequence plus V segment. Antigen specificity was annotated against VDJdb with VDJmatch, allowing one amino acid substitution in CDR3.

The chain is assembled from TRBV18 and TRBJ2-7, with the D gene not confidently named. The sequence derives from a man between 50 and 59 years old who received an inactivated influenza vaccine. Donor details come from another sample of the same person, matched by shared clones. Sequences were derived from PBMCs from blood, sampled on the day of vaccination. The CDR3 protein: CASSPPGENYEQYF. The bases are TGTGCCAGCTCACCACCAGGAGAAAACTACGAGCAGTACTTC.